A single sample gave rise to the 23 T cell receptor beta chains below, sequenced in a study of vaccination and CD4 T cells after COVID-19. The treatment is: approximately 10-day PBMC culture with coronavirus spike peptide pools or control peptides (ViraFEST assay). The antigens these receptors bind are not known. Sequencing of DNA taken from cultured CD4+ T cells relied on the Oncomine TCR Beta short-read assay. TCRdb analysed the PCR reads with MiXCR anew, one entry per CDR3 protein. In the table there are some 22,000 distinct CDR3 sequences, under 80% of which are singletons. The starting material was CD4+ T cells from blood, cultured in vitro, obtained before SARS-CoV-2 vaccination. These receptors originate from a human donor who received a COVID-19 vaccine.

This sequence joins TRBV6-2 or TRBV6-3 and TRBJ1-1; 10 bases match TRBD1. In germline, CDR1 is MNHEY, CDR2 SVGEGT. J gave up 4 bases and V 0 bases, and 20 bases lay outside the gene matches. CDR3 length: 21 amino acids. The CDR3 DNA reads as TGTGCCAGCAGTTACTCGAAATTCAGGAACCGTCCGGGACAGGGGCGCACTGAAGCTTTCTTT. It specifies CASSYSKFRNRPGQGRTEAFF.

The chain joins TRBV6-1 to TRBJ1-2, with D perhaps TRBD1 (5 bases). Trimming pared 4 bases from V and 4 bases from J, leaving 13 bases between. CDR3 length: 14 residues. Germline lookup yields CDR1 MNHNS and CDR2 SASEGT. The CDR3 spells CASSVDRGIYGYTF. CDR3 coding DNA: TGTGCCAGCAGTGTGGATCGGGGGATCTATGGCTACACCTTC.

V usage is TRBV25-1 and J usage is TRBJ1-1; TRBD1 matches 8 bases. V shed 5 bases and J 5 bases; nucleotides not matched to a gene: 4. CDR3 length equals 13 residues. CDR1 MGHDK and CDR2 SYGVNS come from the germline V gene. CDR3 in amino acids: CASSRTGTTEAFF. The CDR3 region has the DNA TGTGCCAGCAGTCGGACAGGGACAACTGAAGCTTTCTTT.

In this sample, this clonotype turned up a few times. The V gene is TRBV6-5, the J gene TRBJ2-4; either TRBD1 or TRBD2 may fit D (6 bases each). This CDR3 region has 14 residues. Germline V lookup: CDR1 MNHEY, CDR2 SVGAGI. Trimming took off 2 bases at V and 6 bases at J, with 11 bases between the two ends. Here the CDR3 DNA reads TGTGCCAGCAGTTACGGGGGGCGGGGAAACATTCAGTACTTC. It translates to CASSYGGRGNIQYF.

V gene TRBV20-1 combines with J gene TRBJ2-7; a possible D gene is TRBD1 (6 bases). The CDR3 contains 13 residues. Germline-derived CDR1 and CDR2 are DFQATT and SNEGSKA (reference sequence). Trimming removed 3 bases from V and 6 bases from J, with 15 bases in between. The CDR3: CSASWQGLREQYF. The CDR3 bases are TGCAGTGCTAGTTGGCAGGGGCTCCGCGAGCAGTACTTC.

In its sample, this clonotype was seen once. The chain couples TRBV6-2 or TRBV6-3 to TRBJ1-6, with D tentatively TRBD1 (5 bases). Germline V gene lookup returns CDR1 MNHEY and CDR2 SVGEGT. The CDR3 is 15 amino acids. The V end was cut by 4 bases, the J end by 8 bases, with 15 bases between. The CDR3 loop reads CASSWTGRSYSPLHF. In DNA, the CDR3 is TGTGCCAGCAGTTGGACGGGACGGTCCTATTCACCCCTCCACTTT.

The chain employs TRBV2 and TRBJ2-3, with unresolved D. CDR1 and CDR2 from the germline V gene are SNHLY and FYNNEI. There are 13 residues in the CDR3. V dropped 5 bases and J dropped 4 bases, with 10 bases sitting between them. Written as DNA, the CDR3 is TGTGCCAGCAGTTACAGTGTTCCAGATACGCAGTATTTT. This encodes CASSYSVPDTQYF.

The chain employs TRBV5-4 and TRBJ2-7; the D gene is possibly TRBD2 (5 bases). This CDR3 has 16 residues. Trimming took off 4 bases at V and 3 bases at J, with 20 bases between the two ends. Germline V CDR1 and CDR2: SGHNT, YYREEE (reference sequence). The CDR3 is CASSVKPGNLGYEQYF. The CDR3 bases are TGTGCCAGCAGCGTTAAGCCCGGGAACCTGGGCTACGAGCAGTACTTC.

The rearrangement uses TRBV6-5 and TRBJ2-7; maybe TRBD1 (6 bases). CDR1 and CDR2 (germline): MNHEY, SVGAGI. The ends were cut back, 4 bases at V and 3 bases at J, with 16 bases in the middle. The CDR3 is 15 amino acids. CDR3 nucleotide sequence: TGTGCCAGCAGTTTACAGGGTTGGCTCAACTACGAGCAGTACTTC. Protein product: CASSLQGWLNYEQYF.

The DNA for the CDR3 is TGTGCCAGCAGTTACTCCTTAGTTTCAAACACTGAAGCTTTCTTT. This encodes CASSYSLVSNTEAFF. This rearrangement joins TRBV6-5 to TRBJ1-1; D not certain. Germline V lookup: CDR1 MNHEY, CDR2 SVGAGI. V lost 0 bases to trimming and J lost 2 bases, with 10 bases between them. This CDR3 is 15 amino acids long.

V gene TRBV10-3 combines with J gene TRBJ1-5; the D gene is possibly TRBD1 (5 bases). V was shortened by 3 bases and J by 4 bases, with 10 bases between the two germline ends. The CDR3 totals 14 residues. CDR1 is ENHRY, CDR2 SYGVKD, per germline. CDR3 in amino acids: CAISDRVGNQPQHF. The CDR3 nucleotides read TGTGCCATCAGTGACAGGGTAGGGAATCAGCCCCAGCATTTT.

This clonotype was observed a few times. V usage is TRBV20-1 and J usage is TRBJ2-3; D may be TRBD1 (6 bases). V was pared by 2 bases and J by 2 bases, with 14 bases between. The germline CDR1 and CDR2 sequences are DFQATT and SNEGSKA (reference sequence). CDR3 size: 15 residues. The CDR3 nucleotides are TGCAGTGCTAGACCCAGGGGTGGTCACACAGATACGCAGTATTTT. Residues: CSARPRGGHTDTQYF.

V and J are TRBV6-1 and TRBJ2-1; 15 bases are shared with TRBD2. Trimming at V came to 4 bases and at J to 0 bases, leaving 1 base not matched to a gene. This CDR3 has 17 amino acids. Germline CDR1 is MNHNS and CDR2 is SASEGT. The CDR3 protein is CASSGTSGGDSYNEQFF. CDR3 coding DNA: TGTGCCAGCAGTGGGACTAGCGGGGGGGACTCCTACAATGAGCAGTTCTTC.

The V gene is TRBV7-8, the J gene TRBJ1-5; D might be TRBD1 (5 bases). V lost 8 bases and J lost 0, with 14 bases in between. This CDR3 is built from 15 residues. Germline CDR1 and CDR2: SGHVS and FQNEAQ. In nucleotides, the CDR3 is TGTGCCAGCGCGGGGCAGGGTGTTAGCAATCAGCCCCAGCATTTT. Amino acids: CASAGQGVSNQPQHF.

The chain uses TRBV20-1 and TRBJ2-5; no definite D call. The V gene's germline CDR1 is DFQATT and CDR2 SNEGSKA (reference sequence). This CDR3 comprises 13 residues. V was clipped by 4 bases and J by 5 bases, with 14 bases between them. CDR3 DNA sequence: TGCAGTGCTATAGATGAGTTTGTCGAGACCCAGTACTTC. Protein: CSAIDEFVETQYF.

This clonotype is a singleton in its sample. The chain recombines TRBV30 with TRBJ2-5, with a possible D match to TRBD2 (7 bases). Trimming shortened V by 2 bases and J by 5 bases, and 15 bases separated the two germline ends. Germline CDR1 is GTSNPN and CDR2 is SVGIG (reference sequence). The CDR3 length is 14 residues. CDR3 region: CAWSRGGAMETQYF. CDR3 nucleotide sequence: TGTGCCTGGAGTAGGGGGGGGGCGATGGAGACCCAGTACTTC.

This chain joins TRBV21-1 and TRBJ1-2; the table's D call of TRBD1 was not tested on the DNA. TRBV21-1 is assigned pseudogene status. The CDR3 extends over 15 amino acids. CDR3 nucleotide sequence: TGTGCCAGCAGCAAAGTACGGGGCGGGTCGGAGGGCTACACCTTC. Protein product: CASSKVRGGSEGYTF.

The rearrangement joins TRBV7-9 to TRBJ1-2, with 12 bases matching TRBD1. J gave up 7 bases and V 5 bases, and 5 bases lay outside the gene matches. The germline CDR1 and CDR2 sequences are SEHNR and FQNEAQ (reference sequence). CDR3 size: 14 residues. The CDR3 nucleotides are TGTGCCAGCAGCACGGGACAGGGGGCTGGTGGCTACACCTTC. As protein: CASSTGQGAGGYTF.

This CDR3 reads CASSITDSNQPQHF. The CDR3 nucleotides are TGTGCCAGTAGTATAACGGATAGCAATCAGCCCCAGCATTTT. This chain connects TRBV19 to TRBJ1-5; D is undetermined. This CDR3 is 14 amino acids long. Germline V gene data show CDR1 as LNHDA and CDR2 as SQIVND (reference sequence). The germline V and J ends were trimmed by 2 bases and 0 bases, with 5 bases remaining between them.

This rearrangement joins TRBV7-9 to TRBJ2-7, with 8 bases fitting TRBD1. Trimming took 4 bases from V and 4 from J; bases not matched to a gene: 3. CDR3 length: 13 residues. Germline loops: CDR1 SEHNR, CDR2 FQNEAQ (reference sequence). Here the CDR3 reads CASSSTGVYEQYF. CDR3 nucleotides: TGTGCCAGCAGCTCGACAGGGGTGTACGAGCAGTACTTC.

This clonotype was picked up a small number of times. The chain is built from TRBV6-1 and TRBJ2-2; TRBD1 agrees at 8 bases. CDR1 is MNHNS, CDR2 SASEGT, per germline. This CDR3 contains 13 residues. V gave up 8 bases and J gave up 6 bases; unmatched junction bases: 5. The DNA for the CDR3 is TGTGCCAGCTCGGACAGGGAATCCGGGGAGCTGTTTTTT. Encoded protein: CASSDRESGELFF.

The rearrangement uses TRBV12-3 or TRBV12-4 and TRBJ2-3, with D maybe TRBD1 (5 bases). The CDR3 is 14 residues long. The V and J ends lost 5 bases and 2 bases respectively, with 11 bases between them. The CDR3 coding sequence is TGTGCCAGCAGTAGGACAAGTTACACAGATACGCAGTATTTT. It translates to CASSRTSYTDTQYF.

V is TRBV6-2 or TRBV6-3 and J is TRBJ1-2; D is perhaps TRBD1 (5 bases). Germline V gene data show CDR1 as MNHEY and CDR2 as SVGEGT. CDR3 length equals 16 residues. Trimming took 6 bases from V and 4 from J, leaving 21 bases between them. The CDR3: CASRVDRGSPLYGYTF. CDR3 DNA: TGTGCCAGCAGGGTAGACAGAGGGAGTCCTCTCTATGGCTACACCTTC.